This record covers a single TCR beta chain. The antigen is unknown. This sample was taken from a study of shared clonotypes between healthy human individuals. Whole-study context: The donor group consisted of two women and a few men, aged 18 to 49. Study-wide findings and caveats: A reduction in generation probabilities was seen for non-shared clonotypes relative to those shared by all four donors. Genetic and exposure-history diversity was limited by the small donor number.

V lost 0 bases, J lost 5 bases, and 2 bases stayed unmatched. The CDR3 sequence is 15 residues long. Germline V gives CDR1 LGHNA, CDR2 YNFKEQ. Naive-designated CD8 cells lacked CD45RO, were positively enriched for CCR7, and omitted terminally differentiated effector memory CD45RA+ cells. Original processing methods: Filtering differed, since immunoSEQ gave only junction sequences and no quality scores. Sequencing was performed with immunoSEQ multiplex PCR; in TCRdb, only in-frame clones are kept and a portion is missing. The V and J calls and clone size were taken over from that table, and D and trimming were inferred from the DNA. Of some 2.1 million clones listed, roughly 93% are singletons.

The chain couples TRBV4-2 to TRBJ1-5; 9 bases are shared with TRBD1. The receptor was derived from a man aged 18 to 30 in good health. Some clones in this sample may be carry-over from other donors' samples. Sequenced material: naive CD8+ T cells from PBMCs. The CDR3, as DNA: TGTGCCAGCAGCCAAGAACAGGGGGCCCATCAGCCCCAGCATTTT. It codes for CASSQEQGAHQPQHF.